The source of this T cell receptor beta chain is a study of long-term antiretroviral therapy in people with HIV. Germline CDR1 LNHDA, CDR2 SQIVND (reference sequence). Trimming shortened V by 0 bases and J by 7 bases, and 12 bases separated the two germline ends. This CDR3 comprises 14 residues. Researchers ran immunoSEQ v3.0 at survey level. Sequencing efforts were directed toward roughly 40,000-55,000 T-cell genomes per sample. Libraries were prepared by immunoSEQ multiplex PCR; TCRdb keeps only in-frame clonotypes and omits some of them. The sample has 20,000 to 30,000 clones; around 85% are singletons.

The sequences come from unsorted PBMCs, collected 2.3 years after starting antiretroviral therapy. This clonotype was obtained from a man aged 35 to 55 with HIV. This chain joins TRBV19 and TRBJ1-1; no firm D call. DNA for the CDR3: TGTGCCAGTAGTATAGATCTGGGCAGGAGTGAAGCTTTCTTT. This gives the protein CASSIDLGRSEAFF. The entire variable domain, with the rest obtained from reference TRBV19 and TRBJ1-1, is as follows: DGGITQSPKYLFRKEGQNVTLSCEQNLNHDAMYWYRQDPGQGLRLIYYSQIVNDFQKGDIAEGYSVSREKKESFPLTVTSAQKNPTAFYLCASSIDLGRSEAFFGQGTRLTVV.